This T cell receptor beta chain is drawn from a study of blood T cell repertoires in COVID-19. Study as a whole: Both acute and convalescent COVID-19 samples were obtained from the United States, Italy and Spain.

Germline CDR1 and CDR2: SGHKS and YYEKEE (reference sequence). With 1 base removed from V and 1 base from J, the gap between germline ends came to 5 bases. The CDR3 is 13 residues long. Clones were sequenced by immunoSEQ multiplex PCR, and TCRdb holds only the in-frame ones, with some missing. The sample comprises 200,000 to 300,000 clones, approximately 86% of which are singletons, and approximately 2% rests with the top ten. The chain couples TRBV5-5 to TRBJ1-1; no reliable D call. The sample was peripheral blood. The receptor was derived from a man aged 25 to 40 with active or convalescent COVID-19. CDR3: CASSLQANTEAFF. CDR3 sequence (DNA): TGTGCCAGCAGCTTGCAGGCGAACACTGAAGCTTTCTTT.